The TCR beta chain under discussion was sequenced for a study of read filtering for tumor transcriptome and immune sequencing. The wider study: DNase treatment preceded whole-transcriptome library preparation.

This clonotype was counted ten times or more. Molecular barcoded adaptors covering alpha/delta and beta/gamma chains were used on approximately 400 ng RNA. Using its own MiXCR run on the reads, TCRdb lists one record per CDR3 protein. Of some 120,000 distinct CDR3 sequences in the sample, 13% are singletons; the top ten hold approximately 10%. Germline CDR1 SQVTM, CDR2 ANQGSEA. The ends were cut back, 6 bases at V and 4 bases at J, with 12 bases in the middle. CDR3 length equals 12 residues. The J gene is TRBJ1-2, the V gene TRBV29-1, with D hard to call. The material sequenced was a population of CD138-negative cells sorted from bone marrow. This clonotype was obtained from a donor aged 40 or older with multiple myeloma. CDR3 DNA: TGCAGCGTGGAGGTCAGTAGCTATGGCTACACCTTC. It encodes CSVEVSSYGYTF.